Below, 14 T cell receptor beta chains from the same sample are listed, as sequenced in a study of T-cell reconstitution after alpha-beta-depleted transplantation in children. Unique molecular identifiers were built into the TCRbeta library. TCRdb re-derived calls from the PCR reads in MiXCR, one entry per CDR3 protein. Of 550,000 to 800,000 distinct CDR3 sequences in the sample, approximately 14% were seen once. Material: PBMCs, obtained before TCRalphabeta/CD19-depleted stem cell transplant. The receptors come from a girl aged 2-10 years with congenital amegakaryocytic thrombocytopenia, due to receive a stem cell transplant.

This clonotype showed up many times. The chain employs TRBV5-1 and TRBJ1-1, with TRBD1 identical over 7 bases. V lost 4 bases to trimming and J lost 6 bases; unmatched junction nucleotides: 6. The germline V gene has CDR1 SGHRS and CDR2 YFSETQ. The length of the CDR3 is 13 residues. The CDR3, as DNA: TGCGCCAGCAGCGACGACAGGGACTCTGAAGCTTTCTTT. It is translated as CASSDDRDSEAFF.

This clonotype was detected many times. The V call is TRBV5-1, the J call TRBJ1-1; possible D gene TRBD1, 6 bases. The V gene lost 4 bases and the J gene lost 5 bases, with 12 bases spanning the gap. CDR3 length: 13 residues. CDR1 is SGHRS, CDR2 YFSETQ, per germline. CDR3 residues: CASSRNRETEAFF. The CDR3 DNA is TGCGCCAGCAGCCGAAACAGGGAAACTGAAGCTTTCTTT.

This chain links TRBV14 with TRBJ2-1; possible D gene TRBD2, 5 bases. The CDR3 loop spans 13 amino acids. The germline V and J ends were trimmed by 4 bases and 9 bases, with 13 bases remaining between them. Germline V gives CDR1 SGHDN, CDR2 FVKESK. The CDR3 region is CASSRILGGEQFF. DNA for the CDR3: TGTGCCAGCAGCCGGATACTAGGCGGTGAGCAGTTCTTC.

This clonotype was found a few times. The V gene is TRBV6-5, the J gene TRBJ1-2, with a possible D match to TRBD1 (5 bases). Germline loops: CDR1 MNHEY, CDR2 SVGAGI. The CDR3 runs to 14 residues. Between the trimmed V and J ends, which lost 8 bases and 8 bases, there was a span of 21 bases. Here the CDR3 reads CASLYPGRAQGYTF. The DNA of the CDR3 is TGTGCCAGCCTATATCCAGGGAGAGCACAAGGCTACACCTTC.

This clonotype was seen a few times. This chain joins TRBV20-1 and TRBJ2-5; the match to TRBD2 covers 11 bases. The CDR3 length is 15 residues. The trim removed 8 bases at V and 1 base at J, leaving 9 bases unmatched. Germline-derived CDR1 and CDR2 are DFQATT and SNEGSKA (reference sequence). CDR3 residues: CSMTSGETLQETQYF. The CDR3 DNA reads as TGCAGTATGACTAGCGGGGAGACCCTCCAAGAGACCCAGTACTTC.

This clonotype came up many times. The V gene is TRBV19, the J gene TRBJ1-5; D unresolved. Between the trimmed V and J ends, which lost 10 bases and 5 bases, there was a span of 12 bases. The CDR3 sequence is 12 residues long. The germline V gene encodes CDR1 LNHDA and CDR2 SQIVND (reference sequence). The CDR3 spells CATKRDYQPQHF. The CDR3 nucleotides read TGTGCCACAAAAAGGGATTATCAGCCCCAGCATTTT.

This sequence joins TRBV15 and TRBJ2-7, with D hard to call. This CDR3 contains 13 residues. Trimming pared 4 bases from V and 0 bases from J, leaving 7 bases between. CDR1 is LNHNV and CDR2 is YYDKDF in the germline V gene (reference sequence). CDR3 sequence (DNA): TGTGCCACCAGCATGGCGGCCTCCTACGAGCAGTACTTC. This translates into CATSMAASYEQYF.

This clonotype was picked up many times. V usage is TRBV28 and J usage is TRBJ1-4; D gene unclear. The CDR3 length is 13 residues. CDR1 and CDR2 (germline): MDHEN, SYDVKM. V was shortened by 1 base and J by 5 bases, with 5 bases between the two germline ends. The CDR3 is CASSLYGNEKLFF. The CDR3 nucleotides are TGTGCCAGCAGTTTATACGGGAATGAAAAACTGTTTTTT.

The table lists this clonotype with a few counts. This rearrangement joins TRBV19 to TRBJ1-6; 7 nucleotides agree with TRBD1. V lost 6 bases, J lost 6 bases, and 8 bases stayed unmatched. Germline V gives CDR1 LNHDA, CDR2 SQIVND (reference sequence). The CDR3 runs to 15 residues. CDR3 sequence reads: CASRVTGTVNSPLHF. As DNA, the CDR3 is TGTGCCAGTAGGGTGACCGGGACAGTTAATTCACCCCTCCACTTT.

As to this clonotype: With a much larger clone just one base away, this may be a read error. This sequence joins TRBV5-1 and TRBJ1-2; unclear D gene. Germline CDR1 is SGHRS and CDR2 is YFSETQ. The CDR3 covers 14 residues. CDR3 bases: TGCGCCAGCAGCTTCCAACCGACTAACTATGGCGACACCTTC. Its translation is CASSFQPTNYGDTF. The full variable domain, its missing parts supplied by reference TRBV5-1 and TRBJ1-2, is KAGVTQTPRYLIKTRGQQVTLSCSPISGHRSVSWYQQTPGQGLQFLFEYFSETQRNKGNFPGRFSGRQFSNSRSEMNVSTLELGDSALYLCASSFQPTNYGDTFGSGTRLTVV.

This clonotype was counted between two and nine times. This chain uses TRBV20-1 with TRBJ2-7, with TRBD2 matching 9 bases. Germline V gives CDR1 DFQATT, CDR2 SNEGSKA (reference sequence). V lost 5 bases, J lost 1 base, and 9 bases stayed unmatched. The CDR3 is 15 amino acids. CDR3 amino acids: CSAPQSGRSSYEQYF. The CDR3 coding sequence is TGCAGTGCTCCTCAAAGCGGGAGGTCATCCTACGAGCAGTACTTC.

In this sample, this clonotype turned up many times. The chain joins TRBV5-1 to TRBJ2-3, with D uncertain. Trimming left V 0 bases short and J 2 bases short, with 7 bases between. The CDR3 is 14 amino acids. CDR1 is SGHRS, CDR2 YFSETQ, per germline. CDR3 coding DNA: TGCGCCAGCAGCTTGGTAACCTACACAGATACGCAGTATTTT. It encodes CASSLVTYTDTQYF.

J is TRBJ2-1 and V is TRBV12-3 or TRBV12-4; unclear D gene. Trimming removed 7 bases at V and 4 bases at J, with 17 bases between. The CDR3 is 15 residues long. The CDR3 coding sequence is TGTGCCAGCACCGCCCCTAGACAATCTTACAATGAGCAGTTCTTC. Encoded protein: CASTAPRQSYNEQFF.

This chain connects TRBV7-9 to TRBJ2-1, with a possible D match to TRBD1 (6 bases). Per the germline V gene, CDR1 is SEHNR and CDR2 is FQNEAQ (reference sequence). The CDR3 runs 16 residues. The V and J ends lost 5 bases and 3 bases respectively, with 17 bases between them. The CDR3: CASSTTTGQVYNEQFF. In DNA, the CDR3 is TGTGCCAGCAGCACGACCACGGGACAAGTCTACAATGAGCAGTTCTTC.